The source of this TCR beta chain is a study of Ad26.COV2.S vaccination and SARS-CoV-2 variants. TCRdb's copy holds only in-frame clones and misses some; the assay was immunoSEQ multiplex PCR. The table shows 75,000 to 100,000 clones, with roughly 84% occurring only once. Findings and limits, study-wide: Following vaccination, spike-specific CD8+ and CD4+ T cell responses reportedly exhibited substantial breadth. For non-spike TCRs, breadth in vaccine recipients resembled that in placebo recipients. Overall T cell responses may have been underestimated by the analyses of TCR breadth and depth. Compared with placebo recipients, vaccine recipients had higher spike-specific TCR breadth.

In its sample, this clone was seen once. Its antigen is still unknown. The V gene's germline CDR1 is MGHDK and CDR2 SYGVNS. The CDR3 runs 10 residues. Trimming stripped 6 bases from V and 14 bases from J, with 13 bases between. This clonotype originated in a human donor who had recovered from COVID-19. Sequenced material: peripheral blood, taken after recovery from COVID-19. The chain carries TRBV25-1 and TRBJ1-2, with D unresolved. The DNA for the CDR3 is TGTGCCAGCAGCAACCTAGAAGGTACCTTC. Translation: CASSNLEGTF.